Listed below are T cell receptor beta chains from one sample, sequenced in a study of blood T cell repertoires in COVID-19. TCRdb keeps only in-frame clones here, not all; method: immunoSEQ multiplex PCR. The profile shows approximately 300,000 clones, approximately 92% of them singletons. The sequencing sample was made of PBMCs or T cells enriched from blood (not recorded which). The receptors shown here come from a woman in her twenties or thirties who had recovered from COVID-19. Both conserved end residues are part of each CDR3. The D gene is left open where the match is weak. Clone size is shown for a subset of rows, as once, few, many or a class of expanded clone.

d_call: -; j_call: TRBJ1-1; clone_size: -; v_call: TRBV29-1; cdr3_aa: CSVDRLGEGTEAFF; cdr3_nt: TGCAGCGTTGATCGTTTAGGGGAGGGCACTGAAGCTTTCTTT
d_call: -; j_call: TRBJ2-7; clone_size: -; v_call: TRBV16; cdr3_aa: CASSQSGRKNTYEQYF; cdr3_nt: TGTGCCAGCAGCCAATCGGGGCGAAAGAATACCTACGAGCAGTACTTC
d_call: -; j_call: TRBJ2-5; clone_size: -; v_call: TRBV28; cdr3_aa: CASSLPTGLRGETQYF; cdr3_nt: TGTGCCAGCAGTTTACCGACTGGATTAAGAGGAGAGACCCAGTACTTC
d_call: TRBD1; j_call: TRBJ1-5; clone_size: -; v_call: TRBV20-1; cdr3_aa: CSASRGPGEPQHF; cdr3_nt: TGCAGTGCTAGTAGGGGGCCAGGGGAGCCCCAGCATTTT
d_call: -; j_call: TRBJ1-2; clone_size: -; v_call: TRBV2; cdr3_aa: CASSEAPGSFYGYTF; cdr3_nt: TGTGCCAGCAGTGAAGCTCCGGGGTCCTTCTATGGCTACACCTTC
d_call: TRBD2; j_call: TRBJ2-3; clone_size: once; v_call: TRBV2; cdr3_aa: CASSERTSGSDTQYF; cdr3_nt: TGTGCCAGCAGTGAGAGGACTAGCGGGTCAGATACGCAGTATTTT
d_call: -; j_call: TRBJ2-5; clone_size: once; v_call: TRBV29-1; cdr3_aa: CSVLAVQETQYF; cdr3_nt: TGCAGCGTTTTAGCGGTTCAAGAGACCCAGTACTTC
d_call: TRBD1; j_call: TRBJ2-5; clone_size: -; v_call: TRBV6-6; cdr3_aa: CASSPPRGLRETQYF; cdr3_nt: TGTGCCAGCAGCCCCCCGAGGGGGCTTCGGGAGACCCAGTACTTC
d_call: TRBD2; j_call: TRBJ2-1; clone_size: -; v_call: TRBV28; cdr3_aa: CASSLLGGSEQFF; cdr3_nt: TGTGCCAGCAGTTTATTGGGGGGGTCTGAGCAGTTCTTC
d_call: -; j_call: TRBJ1-3; clone_size: -; v_call: TRBV4-2; cdr3_aa: CASSQGAGGPGNTIYF; cdr3_nt: TGTGCCAGCAGCCAAGGGGCCGGAGGCCCTGGAAACACCATATATTTT
d_call: -; j_call: TRBJ2-5; clone_size: -; v_call: TRBV7-9; cdr3_aa: CASSYEAGSETQYF; cdr3_nt: TGTGCCAGCAGCTATGAGGCGGGGTCTGAGACCCAGTACTTC
d_call: -; j_call: TRBJ2-2; clone_size: -; v_call: TRBV19; cdr3_aa: CASSITGNTGELFF; cdr3_nt: TGTGCCAGTAGTATTACAGGGAACACCGGGGAGCTGTTTTTT
d_call: -; j_call: TRBJ1-2; clone_size: -; v_call: TRBV10-3; cdr3_aa: CAIRDSNNYGYTF; cdr3_nt: TGTGCCATCAGGGACAGCAATAACTATGGCTACACCTTC
d_call: TRBD2; j_call: TRBJ2-3; clone_size: -; v_call: TRBV25-1; cdr3_aa: CASGGGRTSGLTDTQYF; cdr3_nt: TGTGCCAGCGGGGGTGGTAGGACTAGCGGACTCACAGATACGCAGTATTTT
d_call: -; j_call: TRBJ1-2; clone_size: -; v_call: TRBV21-1; cdr3_aa: CASSKDNEATRLNYGYTF; cdr3_nt: TGTGCCAGCAGCAAAGATAATGAGGCAACCCGACTAAACTATGGCTACACCTTC
d_call: -; j_call: TRBJ2-1; clone_size: -; v_call: TRBV30; cdr3_aa: CAWFRSEGEQFF; cdr3_nt: TGTGCCTGGTTTAGGAGCGAGGGTGAGCAGTTCTTC
d_call: -; j_call: TRBJ1-6; clone_size: -; v_call: TRBV7-9; cdr3_aa: CASSLGDYNSPLHF; cdr3_nt: TGTGCCAGCAGCCTCGGGGACTATAATTCACCCCTCCACTTT
d_call: -; j_call: TRBJ1-2; clone_size: -; v_call: TRBV14; cdr3_aa: CASSHQQLNYGYTF; cdr3_nt: TGTGCCAGCAGCCATCAACAGCTCAACTATGGCTACACCTTC
d_call: -; j_call: TRBJ1-5; clone_size: -; v_call: TRBV19; cdr3_aa: CASSPQGREDQPQHF; cdr3_nt: TGTGCCAGTAGCCCACAGGGTCGAGAAGATCAGCCCCAGCATTTT
d_call: -; j_call: TRBJ2-1; clone_size: -; v_call: TRBV5-1; cdr3_aa: CASSLRLQSKNNEQFF; cdr3_nt: TGCGCCAGCAGCTTGAGACTTCAAAGCAAAAACAATGAGCAGTTCTTC
d_call: TRBD2; j_call: TRBJ2-3; clone_size: once; v_call: TRBV5-1; cdr3_aa: CASSLGLAGAGPPDTQYF; cdr3_nt: TGCGCCAGCAGCTTGGGTCTAGCGGGGGCCGGGCCCCCAGATACGCAGTATTTT
d_call: TRBD1; j_call: TRBJ2-3; clone_size: once; v_call: TRBV7-9; cdr3_aa: CASSLVPLQGPQRPDTQYF; cdr3_nt: TGTGCCAGCAGCTTAGTGCCCCTACAGGGGCCGCAGCGACCAGATACGCAGTATTTT
d_call: -; j_call: TRBJ1-3; clone_size: -; v_call: TRBV9; cdr3_aa: CASSVLSSQGSSGNTIYF; cdr3_nt: TGTGCCAGCAGCGTACTAAGTTCCCAGGGCTCATCTGGAAACACCATATATTTT
d_call: -; j_call: TRBJ1-3; clone_size: few; v_call: TRBV20-1; cdr3_aa: CSASGQSSSGNTIYF; cdr3_nt: TGCAGTGCTAGTGGACAGAGTTCCTCTGGAAACACCATATATTTT
d_call: TRBD1; j_call: TRBJ2-7; clone_size: -; v_call: TRBV7-9; cdr3_aa: CASSLVGTGTEQYF; cdr3_nt: TGTGCCAGCAGCTTAGTGGGGACAGGAACCGAGCAGTACTTC
d_call: -; j_call: TRBJ2-5; clone_size: -; v_call: TRBV7-2; cdr3_aa: CASSYNLLETQYF; cdr3_nt: TGTGCCAGCAGCTACAACCTCCTGGAGACCCAGTACTTC
d_call: TRBD2; j_call: TRBJ2-3; clone_size: -; v_call: TRBV5-1; cdr3_aa: CASSLGPGGPRDTQYF; cdr3_nt: TGCGCCAGCAGCTTGGGGCCGGGAGGGCCCCGAGATACGCAGTATTTT
d_call: TRBD2; j_call: TRBJ2-7; clone_size: -; v_call: TRBV11-2; cdr3_aa: CASRPLRTSPSPKRYEQYF; cdr3_nt: TGTGCCAGCAGACCCCTACGGACTAGCCCCTCGCCCAAAAGGTACGAGCAGTACTTC
d_call: -; j_call: TRBJ1-3; clone_size: once; v_call: TRBV6-5; cdr3_aa: CASSYTLRSSGNTIYF; cdr3_nt: TGTGCCAGCAGTTATACCCTGAGGAGCTCTGGAAACACCATATATTTT
d_call: -; j_call: TRBJ2-7; clone_size: -; v_call: TRBV7-8; cdr3_aa: CASSPHGF; cdr3_nt: TGTGCCAGCAGCCCTCACGGTTTC
d_call: -; j_call: TRBJ1-2; clone_size: -; v_call: TRBV30; cdr3_aa: CAWSQLGGYTF; cdr3_nt: TGTGCCTGGAGCCAGCTCGGGGGCTACACCTTC
d_call: -; j_call: TRBJ1-2; clone_size: -; v_call: TRBV12-3/TRBV12-4; cdr3_aa: CASSSVPSGGYTF; cdr3_nt: TGTGCCAGCAGTTCCGTCCCGTCCGGGGGCTACACCTTC
d_call: TRBD2; j_call: TRBJ2-3; clone_size: -; v_call: TRBV5-1; cdr3_aa: CASSWGTSGSLSTDTQYF; cdr3_nt: TGCGCCAGCAGCTGGGGGACTAGCGGGAGTTTAAGCACAGATACGCAGTATTTT
d_call: -; j_call: TRBJ2-1; clone_size: few; v_call: TRBV6-5; cdr3_aa: CASSYAQGSYNEQFF; cdr3_nt: TGTGCCAGCAGTTACGCACAGGGTTCCTACAATGAGCAGTTCTTC
d_call: TRBD2; j_call: TRBJ2-2; clone_size: -; v_call: TRBV5-6; cdr3_aa: CASSLAGGGSGELFF; cdr3_nt: TGTGCCAGCAGCCTAGCGGGAGGGGGCTCCGGGGAGCTGTTTTTT